This T cell receptor beta chain is from a study of T cell changes during pregnancy in multiple sclerosis. The repertoire was sequenced with immunoSEQ multiplex PCR; TCRdb's copy has only in-frame clones and lacks some. The sample includes about 14,000 clones, over 85% seen only once; the top ten take less than 3.5%. CDR1 and CDR2 (germline): LGHNA, YSLEER. V lost 1 base and J lost 4, with 22 bases in between. The CDR3 totals 18 residues. The chain carries TRBV4-3 and TRBJ2-5, with a possible D match to TRBD2 (6 bases). This receptor was taken from a female donor in good health, enrolled as a control in a pregnancy study. This specimen was peripheral blood, taken in the second trimester of pregnancy. DNA for the CDR3: TGCGCCAGCAGCCAAGTAGTGTCCAGGAGGGCAGTAGGAGAGACCCAGTACTTC. Protein: CASSQVVSRRAVGETQYF.